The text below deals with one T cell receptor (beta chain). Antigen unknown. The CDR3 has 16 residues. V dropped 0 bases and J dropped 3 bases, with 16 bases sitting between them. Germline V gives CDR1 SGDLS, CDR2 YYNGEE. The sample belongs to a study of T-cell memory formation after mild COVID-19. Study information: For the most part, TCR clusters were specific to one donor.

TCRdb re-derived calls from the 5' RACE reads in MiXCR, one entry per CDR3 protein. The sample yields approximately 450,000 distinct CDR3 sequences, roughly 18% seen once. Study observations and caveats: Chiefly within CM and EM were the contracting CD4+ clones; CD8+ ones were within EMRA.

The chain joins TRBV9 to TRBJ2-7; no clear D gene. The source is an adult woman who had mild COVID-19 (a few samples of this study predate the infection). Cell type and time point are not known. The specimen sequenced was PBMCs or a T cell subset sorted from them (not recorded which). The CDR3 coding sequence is TGTGCCAGCAGCGTAGGATCTGACTCCCCGATCTACGAGCAGTACTTC. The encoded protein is CASSVGSDSPIYEQYF.